The present TCR beta chain was sequenced within a study of cytomegalovirus exposure and HLA in healthy donors. General observations from the study: It was 150 or so TCR beta chains that were listed as cytomegalovirus-associated. The tendency of first-cohort TCR clusters to co-occur in the 90 to 150 validation repertoires emerged from a later analysis.

About this clone: The antigen is undetermined.

The validation cohort, a group of 120 subjects, included the donors and was separate from the roughly 700-subject first cohort. TCRdb's table, derived via immunoSEQ multiplex PCR, lists solely in-frame clones and lacks some. The data contain around 200,000 clones, about 81% of them singletons. This TCR was recovered from a woman in her twenties or thirties in good health and CMV-seronegative. The sample comprised PBMCs.

CDR3 region: CASSAGLAGGLYNEQFF. The CDR3 nucleotides read TGTGCCAGCAGCGCGGGACTAGCGGGAGGGCTCTACAATGAGCAGTTCTTC. The gene calls are TRBV7-6 and TRBJ2-1, with 16 nucleotides matching TRBD2. The CDR3 covers 17 residues. Germline trimming cut 5 bases from V and 3 bases from J; bases unmatched to any gene: 4. From germline, CDR1 is SGHVS and CDR2 FNYEAQ.